This T cell receptor (beta chain) originates from a study of blood T cell repertoires in COVID-19. Study-level information: T cells, B-cell-depleted T cells, or PBMCs provided the cDNA or gDNA that served as material.

Participants, 18 to 89 years old, spanned fewer than 30 US areas. Participant-reported clinical history was the basis for cohort assignment. How the authors handled the data: Reference gene primers were amplified, and this amplification served to estimate nucleated cell counts. Assay used: immunoSEQ multiplex PCR; TCRdb lists only in-frame clones, some missing. That table is the source of V, J and clone size, and D and trimming were worked out from the DNA. The table includes approximately 220,000 clones, 88% detected once. With 5 bases clipped from V and 6 bases from J, the junction kept 8 bases outside the gene matches. Per germline, CDR1 SGHTA and CDR2 FQGNSA. The CDR3 length is 15 residues.

This chain uses TRBV7-2 with TRBJ1-2; 11 bases are shared with TRBD1. The clonotype was recovered from a young woman who had recovered from COVID-19. The sample taken for sequencing was PBMCs or T cells enriched from blood (not recorded which). This chain's CDR3 is CASSPYGTGGNGYTF. In DNA, the CDR3 is TGTGCCAGCAGCCCCTACGGGACAGGGGGGAATGGCTACACCTTC.